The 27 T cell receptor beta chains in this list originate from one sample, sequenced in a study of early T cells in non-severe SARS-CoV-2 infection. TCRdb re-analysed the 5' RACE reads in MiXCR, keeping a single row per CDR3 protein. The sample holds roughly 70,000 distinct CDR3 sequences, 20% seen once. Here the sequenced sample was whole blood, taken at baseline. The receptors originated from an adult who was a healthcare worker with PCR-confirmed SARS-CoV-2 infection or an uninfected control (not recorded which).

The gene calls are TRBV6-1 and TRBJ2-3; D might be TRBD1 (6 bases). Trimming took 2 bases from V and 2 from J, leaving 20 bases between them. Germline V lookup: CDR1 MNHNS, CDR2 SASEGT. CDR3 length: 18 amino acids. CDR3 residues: CASSENPRGRGFTDTQYF. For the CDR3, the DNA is TGTGCCAGCAGTGAAAACCCTCGGGGCAGGGGCTTCACAGATACGCAGTATTTT.

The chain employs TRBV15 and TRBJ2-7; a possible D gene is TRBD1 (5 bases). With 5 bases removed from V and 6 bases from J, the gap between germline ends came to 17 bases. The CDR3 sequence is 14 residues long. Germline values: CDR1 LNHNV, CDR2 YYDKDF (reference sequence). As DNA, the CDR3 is TGTGCCACCAGCGCGAGACAGAGTCCCGCCGAGCAGTACTTC. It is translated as CATSARQSPAEQYF.

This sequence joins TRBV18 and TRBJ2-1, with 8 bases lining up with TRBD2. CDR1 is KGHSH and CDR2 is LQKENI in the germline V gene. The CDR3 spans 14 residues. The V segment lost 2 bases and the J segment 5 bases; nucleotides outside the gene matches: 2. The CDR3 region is CASSPSSGNNEQFF. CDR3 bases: TGTGCCAGCTCACCAAGTAGCGGGAACAATGAGCAGTTCTTC.

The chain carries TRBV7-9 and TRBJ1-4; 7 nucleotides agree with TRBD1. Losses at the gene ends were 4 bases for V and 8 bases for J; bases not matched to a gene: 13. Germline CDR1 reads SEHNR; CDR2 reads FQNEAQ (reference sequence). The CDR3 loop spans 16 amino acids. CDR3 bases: TGTGCCAGCAGCTCCTCGGGGGCAGGGGGAAGAGAAAAACTGTTTTTT. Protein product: CASSSSGAGGREKLFF.

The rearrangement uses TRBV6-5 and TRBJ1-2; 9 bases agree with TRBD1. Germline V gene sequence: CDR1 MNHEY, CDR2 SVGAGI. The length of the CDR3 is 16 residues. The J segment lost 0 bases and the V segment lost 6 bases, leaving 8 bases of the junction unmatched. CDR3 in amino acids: CASRTGTGLTNYGYTF. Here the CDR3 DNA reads TGTGCCAGCAGGACCGGGACAGGGCTCACTAACTATGGCTACACCTTC.

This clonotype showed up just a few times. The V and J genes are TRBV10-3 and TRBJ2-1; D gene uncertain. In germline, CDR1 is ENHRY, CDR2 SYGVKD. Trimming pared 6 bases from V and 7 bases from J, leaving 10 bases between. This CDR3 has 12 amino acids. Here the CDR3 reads CAISAEGNEQFF. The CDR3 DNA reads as TGTGCCATCAGCGCCGAAGGGAATGAGCAGTTCTTC.

In DNA, the CDR3 is TGTGCCAGCAGCGTACTAGGAGCCGGGGAGCTGTTTTTT. It codes for CASSVLGAGELFF. The chain carries TRBV12-3 or TRBV12-4 and TRBJ2-2, with D perhaps TRBD2 (5 bases). The CDR3 sequence is 13 residues long. V lost 6 bases and J lost 6, with 11 bases in between.

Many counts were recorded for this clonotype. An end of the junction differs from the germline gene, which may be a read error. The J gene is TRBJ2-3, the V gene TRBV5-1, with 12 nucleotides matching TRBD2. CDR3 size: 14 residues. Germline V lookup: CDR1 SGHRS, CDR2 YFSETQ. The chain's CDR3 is CASSLAGGPDTQYF. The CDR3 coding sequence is TGTGCCAGTAGTCTAGCGGGGGGGCCCGATACGCAGTATTTT. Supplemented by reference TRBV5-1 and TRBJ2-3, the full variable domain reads KAGVTQTPRYLIKTRGQQVTLSCSPISGHRSVSWYQQTPGQGLQFLFEYFSETQRNKGNFPGRFSGRQFSNSRSEMNVSTLELGDSALYLCASSLAGGPDTQYFGPGTRLTVL.

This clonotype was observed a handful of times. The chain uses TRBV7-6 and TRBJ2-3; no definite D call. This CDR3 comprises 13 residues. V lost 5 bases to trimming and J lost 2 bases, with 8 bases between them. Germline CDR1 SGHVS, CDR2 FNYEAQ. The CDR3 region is CASSKGTTDTQYF. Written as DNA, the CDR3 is TGTGCCAGCAGCAAGGGAACCACAGATACGCAGTATTTT.

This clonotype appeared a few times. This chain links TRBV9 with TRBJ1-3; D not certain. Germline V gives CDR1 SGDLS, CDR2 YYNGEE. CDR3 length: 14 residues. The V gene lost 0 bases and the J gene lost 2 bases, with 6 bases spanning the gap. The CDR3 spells CASSVGQTGNTIYF. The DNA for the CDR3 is TGTGCCAGCAGCGTAGGACAAACTGGAAACACCATATATTTT.

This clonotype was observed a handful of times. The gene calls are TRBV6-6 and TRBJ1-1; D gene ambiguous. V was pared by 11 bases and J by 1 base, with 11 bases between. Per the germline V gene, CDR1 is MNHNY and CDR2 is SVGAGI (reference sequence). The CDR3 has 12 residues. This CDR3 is CAVGLGNTEAFF. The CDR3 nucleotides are TGTGCCGTCGGGCTAGGGAACACTGAAGCTTTCTTT.

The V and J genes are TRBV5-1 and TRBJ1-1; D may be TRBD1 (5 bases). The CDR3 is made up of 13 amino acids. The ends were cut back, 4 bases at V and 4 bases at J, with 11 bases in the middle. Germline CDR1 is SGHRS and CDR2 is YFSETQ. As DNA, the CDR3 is TGCGCCAGCAGCCTACAGGAGATCACTGAAGCTTTCTTT. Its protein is CASSLQEITEAFF.

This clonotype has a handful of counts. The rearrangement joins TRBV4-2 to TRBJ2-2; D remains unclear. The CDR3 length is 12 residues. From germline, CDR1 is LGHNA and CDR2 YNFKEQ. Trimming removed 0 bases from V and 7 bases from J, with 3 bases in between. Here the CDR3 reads CASSQDRGELFF. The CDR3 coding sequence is TGTGCCAGCAGCCAAGATCGCGGGGAGCTGTTTTTT.

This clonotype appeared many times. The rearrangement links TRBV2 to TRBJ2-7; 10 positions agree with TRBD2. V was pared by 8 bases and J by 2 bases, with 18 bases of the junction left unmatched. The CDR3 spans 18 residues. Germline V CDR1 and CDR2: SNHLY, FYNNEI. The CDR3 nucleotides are TGTGCCAGCGGAACCGGGACTAGCGAAACTCTTCAAACCTACGAGCAGTACTTC. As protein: CASGTGTSETLQTYEQYF.

In DNA, the CDR3 is TGTGCCAGCAGCCCAGAGGGTCCGTACAATTCACCCCTCCACTTT. It yields the protein CASSPEGPYNSPLHF. The rearrangement uses TRBV7-2 and TRBJ1-6; D is ambiguous. CDR1 is SGHTA and CDR2 is FQGNSA in the germline V gene. This CDR3 comprises 15 residues. V dropped 5 bases and J dropped 7 bases, with 15 bases sitting between them.

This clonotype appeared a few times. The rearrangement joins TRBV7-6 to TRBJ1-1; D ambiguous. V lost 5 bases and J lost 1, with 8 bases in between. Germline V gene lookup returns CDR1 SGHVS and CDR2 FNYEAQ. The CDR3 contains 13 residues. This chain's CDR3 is CASSLDTNTEAFF. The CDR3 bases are TGTGCCAGCAGCCTCGACACGAACACTGAAGCTTTCTTT.

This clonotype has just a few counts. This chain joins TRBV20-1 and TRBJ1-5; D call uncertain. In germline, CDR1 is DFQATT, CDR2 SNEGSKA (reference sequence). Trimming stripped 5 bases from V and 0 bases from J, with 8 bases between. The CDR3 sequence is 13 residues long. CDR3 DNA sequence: TGCAGTGCTCGTAAGGATAGCAATCAGCCCCAGCATTTT. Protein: CSARKDSNQPQHF.

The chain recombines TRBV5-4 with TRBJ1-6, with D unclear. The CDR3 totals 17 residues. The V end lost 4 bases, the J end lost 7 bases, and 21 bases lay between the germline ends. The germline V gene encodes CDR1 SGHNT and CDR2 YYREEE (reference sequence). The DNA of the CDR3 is TGTGCCAGCAGCCCCGCCTCCGATTCCGAGAGGAATTCACCCCTCCACTTT. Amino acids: CASSPASDSERNSPLHF. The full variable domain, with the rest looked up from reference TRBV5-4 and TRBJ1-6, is ETGVTQSPTHLIKTRGQQVTLRCSSQSGHNTVSWYQQALGQGPQFIFQYYREEENGRGNFPPRFSGLQFPNYSSELNVNALELDDSALYLCASSPASDSERNSPLHFGNGTRLTVT.

The CDR3, as DNA: TGTGCCAGCAGCCCGACGGTGGTTCTTAACGGGGAGCTGTTTTTT. Translating it yields CASSPTVVLNGELFF. The chain is built from TRBV5-4 and TRBJ2-2; D gene unclear. Trimming shortened V by 4 bases and J by 7 bases, and 17 bases separated the two germline ends. The CDR3 has 15 residues. CDR1 is SGHNT, CDR2 YYREEE, per germline (reference sequence). The full variable domain, rest sourced from reference TRBV5-4 and TRBJ2-2, is ETGVTQSPTHLIKTRGQQVTLRCSSQSGHNTVSWYQQALGQGPQFIFQYYREEENGRGNFPPRFSGLQFPNYSSELNVNALELDDSALYLCASSPTVVLNGELFFGEGSRLTVL.

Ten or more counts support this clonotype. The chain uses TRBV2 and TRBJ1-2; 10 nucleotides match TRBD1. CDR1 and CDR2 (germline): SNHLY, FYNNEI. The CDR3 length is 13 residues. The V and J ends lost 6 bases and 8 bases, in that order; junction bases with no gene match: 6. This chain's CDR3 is CASRRQGAYGYTF. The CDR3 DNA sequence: TGTGCCAGCAGGAGACAGGGGGCTTACGGCTACACCTTC.

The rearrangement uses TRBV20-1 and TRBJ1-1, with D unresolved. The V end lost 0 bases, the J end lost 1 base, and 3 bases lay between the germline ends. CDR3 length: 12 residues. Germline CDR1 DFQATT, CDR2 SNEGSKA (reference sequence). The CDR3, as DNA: TGCAGTGCTAGAGAGGGGAACACTGAAGCTTTCTTT. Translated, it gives CSAREGNTEAFF.

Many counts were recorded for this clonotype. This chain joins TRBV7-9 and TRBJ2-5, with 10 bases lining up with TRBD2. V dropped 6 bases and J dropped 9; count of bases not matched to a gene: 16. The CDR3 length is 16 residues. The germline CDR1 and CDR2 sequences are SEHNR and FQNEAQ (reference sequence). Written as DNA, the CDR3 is TGTGCCAGCAGGCCCGTGGGAGCGGGGGGGCAATGGCCCCAGTACTTC. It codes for CASRPVGAGGQWPQYF.

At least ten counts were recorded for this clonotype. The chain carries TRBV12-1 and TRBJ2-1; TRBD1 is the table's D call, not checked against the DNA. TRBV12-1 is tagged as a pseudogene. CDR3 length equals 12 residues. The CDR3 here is CASSPGYNEQFF. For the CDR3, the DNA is TGTGCCAGCAGCCCCGGATACAATGAGCAGTTCTTC.

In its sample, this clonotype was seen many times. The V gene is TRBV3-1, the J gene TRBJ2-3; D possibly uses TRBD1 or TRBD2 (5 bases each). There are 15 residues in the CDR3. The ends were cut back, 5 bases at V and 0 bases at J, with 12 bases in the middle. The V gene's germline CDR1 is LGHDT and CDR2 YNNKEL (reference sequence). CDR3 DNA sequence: TGTGCCAGCAGCACCCGGGACCAAAGCACAGATACGCAGTATTTT. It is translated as CASSTRDQSTDTQYF.

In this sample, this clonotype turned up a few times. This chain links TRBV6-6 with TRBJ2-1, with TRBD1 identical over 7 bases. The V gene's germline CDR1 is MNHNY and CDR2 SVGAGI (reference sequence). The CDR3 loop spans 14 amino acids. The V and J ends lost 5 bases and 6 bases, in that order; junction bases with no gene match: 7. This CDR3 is CASSLLTGINEQFF. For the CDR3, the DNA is TGTGCCAGCAGTCTACTGACAGGGATCAATGAGCAGTTCTTC.

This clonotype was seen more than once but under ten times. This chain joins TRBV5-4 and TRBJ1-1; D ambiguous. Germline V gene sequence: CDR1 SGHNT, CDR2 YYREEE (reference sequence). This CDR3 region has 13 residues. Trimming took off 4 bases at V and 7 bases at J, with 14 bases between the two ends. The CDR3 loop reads CASSLEHGREAFF. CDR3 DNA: TGTGCCAGCAGCCTGGAGCACGGCCGTGAAGCTTTCTTT.

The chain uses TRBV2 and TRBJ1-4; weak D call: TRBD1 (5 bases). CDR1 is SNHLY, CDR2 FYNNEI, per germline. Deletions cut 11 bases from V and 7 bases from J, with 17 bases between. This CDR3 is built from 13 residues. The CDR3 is CASQGAGTEKLFF. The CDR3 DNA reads TGTGCCTCCCAGGGAGCGGGCACTGAAAAACTGTTTTTT.